A single sample is the source of the 3 T cell receptor beta chains below, sequenced in a study of shared clonotypes between healthy human individuals. Repertoires were generated with immunoSEQ multiplex PCR, while TCRdb's copy carries only in-frame clones and drops some. The sample consists of around 700,000 clones, roughly 78% of them appearing once. Sequenced sample: memory CD4+ T cells sorted from blood. This sample's subset: CD45RA-negative fraction. These receptors came from a woman aged 30 to 39 in good health.

A few counts support this clone. The chain couples TRBV6-5 to TRBJ2-3; D may be TRBD2 (5 bases). Per germline, CDR1 MNHEY and CDR2 SVGAGI. The CDR3 spans 13 residues. V was pared by 6 bases and J by 4 bases, with 11 bases between. The CDR3 bases are TGTGCCAGCAGGTTTGAGGGATCAGATACGCAGTATTTT. It is translated as CASRFEGSDTQYF.

This clone appeared once. The chain employs TRBV5-8 and TRBJ1-2, with 11 bases lining up with TRBD1. This CDR3 contains 15 residues. V gave up 4 bases and J gave up 2 bases; unmatched junction bases: 4. Germline CDR1 SGHTS, CDR2 YDEGEE. In nucleotides, the CDR3 is TGTGCCAGCAGCGTCCGGACAGGGGGCAACTATGGCTACACCTTC. As protein: CASSVRTGGNYGYTF. Drawing the rest from reference TRBV5-8 and TRBJ1-2, the complete variable domain is EAGVTQSPTHLIKTRGQQATLRCSPISGHTSVYWYQQALGLGLQFLLWYDEGEERNRGNFPPRFSGRQFPNYSSELNVNALELEDSALYLCASSVRTGGNYGYTFGSGTRLTVV.

The chain joins TRBV28 to TRBJ1-2; 8 nucleotides line up with TRBD1. This CDR3 region has 16 residues. Trimming at V came to 2 bases and at J to 8 bases, leaving 13 bases not matched to a gene. Germline CDR1 and CDR2: MDHEN and SYDVKM. The CDR3 reads CASSLARDRRGSGYTF. In nucleotides, the CDR3 is TGTGCCAGCAGTTTAGCCCGGGACAGGAGAGGGTCCGGCTACACCTTC.